This T cell receptor beta chain came from a study of T cell responses to AZD1222 COVID-19 vaccine. On the study more broadly: Pooled together were second doses at about 4 or about 12 weeks. General observations from the study: Spike-specific TCR breadth and depth went up after people got two AZD1222 doses.

Points on this clone: Antigen: not known.

Trimming took 4 bases from V and 0 from J, leaving 11 bases between them. Germline-derived CDR1 and CDR2 are SGHRS and YFSETQ. The CDR3 length is 16 residues. TCRdb's table, derived via immunoSEQ multiplex PCR, lists solely in-frame clones and lacks some. The sample lists about 110,000 clones, approximately 91% occurring once. The specimen was peripheral blood, collected on day 0 of AZD1222 vaccination. The receptor was derived from an adult in good health. The rearrangement joins TRBV5-1 to TRBJ1-6; a possible D gene is TRBD1 (6 bases). CDR3 sequence (DNA): TGCGCCAGCAGCCAAGACAGGAGCTCCTATAATTCACCCCTCCACTTT. Protein sequence: CASSQDRSSYNSPLHF. Combining the CDR3 with reference TRBV5-1 and TRBJ1-6 gives the whole variable domain KAGVTQTPRYLIKTRGQQVTLSCSPISGHRSVSWYQQTPGQGLQFLFEYFSETQRNKGNFPGRFSGRQFSNSRSEMNVSTLELGDSALYLCASSQDRSSYNSPLHFGNGTRLTVT.